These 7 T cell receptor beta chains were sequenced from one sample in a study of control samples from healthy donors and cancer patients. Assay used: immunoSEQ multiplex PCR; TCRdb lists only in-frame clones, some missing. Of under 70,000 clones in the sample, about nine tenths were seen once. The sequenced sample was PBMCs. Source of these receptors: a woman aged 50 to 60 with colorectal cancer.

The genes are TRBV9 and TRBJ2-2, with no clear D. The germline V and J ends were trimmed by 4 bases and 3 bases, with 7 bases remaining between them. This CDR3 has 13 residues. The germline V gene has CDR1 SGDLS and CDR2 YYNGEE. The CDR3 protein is CASSPHYTGELFF. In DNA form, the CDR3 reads TGTGCCAGCAGCCCGCACTACACCGGGGAGCTGTTTTTT.

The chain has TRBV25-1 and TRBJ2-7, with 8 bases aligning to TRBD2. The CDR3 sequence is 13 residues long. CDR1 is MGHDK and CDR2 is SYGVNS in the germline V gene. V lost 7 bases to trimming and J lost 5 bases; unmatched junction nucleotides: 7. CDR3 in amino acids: CASTRGGSDEQYF. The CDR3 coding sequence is TGTGCCAGCACCCGGGGGGGGAGCGACGAGCAGTACTTC.

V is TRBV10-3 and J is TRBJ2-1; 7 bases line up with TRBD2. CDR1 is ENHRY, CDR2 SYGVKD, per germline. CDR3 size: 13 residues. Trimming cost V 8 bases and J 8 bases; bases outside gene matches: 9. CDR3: CAIRAAGIDEQFF. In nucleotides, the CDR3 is TGTGCCATCCGGGCAGCGGGGATAGATGAGCAGTTCTTC.

The CDR3 loop reads CASSPSGGRAYGYTF. The CDR3 coding sequence is TGTGCCAGCAGCCCAAGTGGTGGGAGAGCATATGGCTACACCTTC. The chain carries TRBV7-9 and TRBJ1-2; D is unresolved. The CDR3 loop spans 15 amino acids. Germline V gene lookup returns CDR1 SEHNR and CDR2 FQNEAQ (reference sequence). Trimming took off 5 bases at V and 5 bases at J, with 18 bases between the two ends.

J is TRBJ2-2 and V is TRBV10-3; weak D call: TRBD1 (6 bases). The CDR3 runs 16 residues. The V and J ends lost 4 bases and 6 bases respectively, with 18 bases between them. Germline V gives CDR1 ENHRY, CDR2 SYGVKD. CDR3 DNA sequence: TGTGCCATCAGTGGAACCAGGGGACCCTCGTCCGGGGAGCTGTTTTTT. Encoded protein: CAISGTRGPSSGELFF.

The CDR3 sequence: CASRRQNTEAFF. In DNA, the CDR3 is TGTGCCAGCAGGCGACAGAACACTGAAGCTTTCTTT. The V call is TRBV5-8, the J call TRBJ1-1, with D unresolved. V was cut by 5 bases and J by 1 base, with 6 bases left in between. The CDR3 loop spans 12 amino acids. Looked up from germline, CDR1 is SGHTS and CDR2 is YDEGEE.

CDR3 region: CASSLSASGYNEQFF. CDR3 DNA sequence: TGTGCCAGCAGCTTGTCGGCTAGCGGTTACAATGAGCAGTTCTTC. The chain links TRBV5-6 to TRBJ2-1, with 7 bases fitting TRBD2. The CDR3 sequence is 15 residues long. CDR1 and CDR2 (germline): SGHDT, YYEEEE. With V trimmed by 1 base and J by 4 bases, 5 bases remained unmatched.